This T cell receptor (beta chain) was profiled in a study of control samples from healthy donors and cancer patients. The CDR3 runs 12 residues. V lost 10 bases to trimming and J lost 4 bases, with 12 bases between them. Germline loops: CDR1 KGHDR, CDR2 SFDVKD. Repertoires were generated with immunoSEQ multiplex PCR, while TCRdb's copy carries only in-frame clones and drops some. The sample includes around 100,000 clones, roughly 92% seen only once; the top ten take under 4%. The rearrangement joins TRBV24-1 to TRBJ1-1, with D possibly being TRBD1 (5 bases). The receptor comes from a human donor in good health. The donor label of this sample is uncertain. The source material was blood. The CDR3, as DNA: TGTGCCACTAGGGGCTGGGCCACTGAAGCTTTCTTT. Its translation: CATRGWATEAFF.